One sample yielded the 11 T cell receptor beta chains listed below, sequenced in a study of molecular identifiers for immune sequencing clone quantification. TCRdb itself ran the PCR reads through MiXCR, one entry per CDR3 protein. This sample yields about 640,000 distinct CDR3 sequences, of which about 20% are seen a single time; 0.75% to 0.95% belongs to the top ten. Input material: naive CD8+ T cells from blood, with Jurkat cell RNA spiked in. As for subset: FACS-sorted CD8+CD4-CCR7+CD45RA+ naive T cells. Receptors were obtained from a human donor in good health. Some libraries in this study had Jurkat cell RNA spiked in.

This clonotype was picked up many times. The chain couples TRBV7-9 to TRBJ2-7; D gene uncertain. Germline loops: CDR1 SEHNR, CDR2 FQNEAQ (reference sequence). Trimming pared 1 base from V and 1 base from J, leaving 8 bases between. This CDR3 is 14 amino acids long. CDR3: CASSLGHESYEQYF. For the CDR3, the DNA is TGTGCCAGCAGCTTAGGCCACGAGTCCTACGAGCAGTACTTC.

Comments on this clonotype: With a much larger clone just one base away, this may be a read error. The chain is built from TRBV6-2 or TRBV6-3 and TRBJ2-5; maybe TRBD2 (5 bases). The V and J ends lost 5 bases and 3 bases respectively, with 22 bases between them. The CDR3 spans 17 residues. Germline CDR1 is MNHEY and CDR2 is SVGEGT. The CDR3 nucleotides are TGTGCCAGCAGTGCTGACCGGGGATTCCCGGCTAAAGAGACCCAGTACTTC. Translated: CASSADRGFPAKETQYF.

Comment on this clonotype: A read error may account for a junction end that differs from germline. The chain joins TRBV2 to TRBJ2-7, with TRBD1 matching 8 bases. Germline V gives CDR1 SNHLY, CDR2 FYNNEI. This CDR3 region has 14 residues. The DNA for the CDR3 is TGTGCCAGCAGACGATTGACAGGGGTGAACGAGCGGTACTTC. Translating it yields CASRRLTGVNERYF.

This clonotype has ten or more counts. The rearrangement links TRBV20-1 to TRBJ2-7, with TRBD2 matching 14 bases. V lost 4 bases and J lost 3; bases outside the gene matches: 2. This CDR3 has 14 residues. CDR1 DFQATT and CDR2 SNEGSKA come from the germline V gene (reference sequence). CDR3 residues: CSAKGLAGGYEQYF. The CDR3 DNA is TGCAGTGCTAAAGGACTAGCGGGAGGCTACGAGCAGTACTTC.

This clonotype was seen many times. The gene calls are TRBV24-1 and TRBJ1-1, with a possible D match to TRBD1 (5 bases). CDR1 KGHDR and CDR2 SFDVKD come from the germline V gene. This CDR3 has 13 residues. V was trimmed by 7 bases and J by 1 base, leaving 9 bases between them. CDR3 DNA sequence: TGTGCCACCAGGGCCAGGGAGAACACTGAAGCTTTCTTT. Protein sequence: CATRARENTEAFF.

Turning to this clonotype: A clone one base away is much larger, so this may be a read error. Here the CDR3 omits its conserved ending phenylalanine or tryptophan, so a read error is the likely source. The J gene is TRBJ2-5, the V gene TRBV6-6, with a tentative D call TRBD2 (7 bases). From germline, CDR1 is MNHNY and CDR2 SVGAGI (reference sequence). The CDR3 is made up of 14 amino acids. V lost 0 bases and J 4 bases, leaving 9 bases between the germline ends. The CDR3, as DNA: TGTGCCAGCAGTTACTCCGGGGGGCTAGAGACCCAGTACTCC. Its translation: CASSYSGGLETQYS.

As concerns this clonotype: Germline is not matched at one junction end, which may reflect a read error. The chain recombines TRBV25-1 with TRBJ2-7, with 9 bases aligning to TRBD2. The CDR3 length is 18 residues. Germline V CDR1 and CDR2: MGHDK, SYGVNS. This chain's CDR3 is CASSLPGPSGGIAYEQCF. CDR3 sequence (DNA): TGTGCCAGCAGTCTCCCCGGGCCGAGCGGGGGGATTGCCTACGAGCAGTGCTTC.

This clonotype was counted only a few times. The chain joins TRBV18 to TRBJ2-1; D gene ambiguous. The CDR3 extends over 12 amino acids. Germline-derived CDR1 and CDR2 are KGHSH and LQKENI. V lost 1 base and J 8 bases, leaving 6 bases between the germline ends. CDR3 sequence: CASSPRGYEQFF. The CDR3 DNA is TGTGCCAGCTCACCACGGGGTTATGAGCAGTTCTTC.

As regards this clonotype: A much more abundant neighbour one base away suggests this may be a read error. The CDR3 DNA sequence: TGTGCCATCAGTGGGAAGGGGGGTACAGATACGCAGTATTTT. This codes for CAISGKGGTDTQYF. The chain carries TRBV10-3 and TRBJ2-3; D tentatively fits TRBD1 or TRBD2 (6 bases each). The CDR3 contains 14 residues. V dropped 4 bases and J dropped 3 bases, with 11 bases sitting between them. Germline CDR1 ENHRY, CDR2 SYGVKD.

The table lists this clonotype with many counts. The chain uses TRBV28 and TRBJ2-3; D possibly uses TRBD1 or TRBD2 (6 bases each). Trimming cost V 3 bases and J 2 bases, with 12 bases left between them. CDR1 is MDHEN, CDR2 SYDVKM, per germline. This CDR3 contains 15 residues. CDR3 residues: CASSFRGPLTDTQYF. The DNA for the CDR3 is TGTGCCAGCAGTTTTCGGGGGCCCCTCACAGATACGCAGTATTTT.

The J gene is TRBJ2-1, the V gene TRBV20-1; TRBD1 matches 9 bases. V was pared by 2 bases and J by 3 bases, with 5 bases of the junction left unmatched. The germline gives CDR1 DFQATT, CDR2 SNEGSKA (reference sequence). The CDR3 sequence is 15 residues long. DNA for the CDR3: TGCAGTGCTAGACTGGGACAGGGATTCTACAATGAGCAGTTCTTC. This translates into CSARLGQGFYNEQFF.